Given below is one T cell receptor (beta chain) in context. The data belong to a study of blood T cells in healthy people across ages. The CDR3 consists of 15 residues. In germline, CDR1 is WNHNN, CDR2 SYGVQD (reference sequence). The V segment lost 4 bases and the J segment 0 bases; nucleotides outside the gene matches: 5. A second roughly 6 to 12 cycle PCR used barcoded and J-beta primers. Each CDR3 protein gets one entry after TCRdb re-called the 5' RACE reads with MiXCR. The sample carries about 630,000 distinct CDR3 sequences, 20% to 25% recorded once. The sequenced sample was blood. This chain connects TRBV10-1 to TRBJ2-5; 7 bases are a match to TRBD1. This clonotype originated in a man in his 70s in good health. In DNA form, the CDR3 reads TGCGCCAGCAGTGCTAAGGGACAGAACCAAGAGACCCAGTACTTC. Translation: CASSAKGQNQETQYF.